The following is a T cell receptor (beta chain) sequence with its context. These data belong to a study of identical twins. TCRdb reprocessed the 5' RACE reads with MiXCR, giving one entry per CDR3 protein. The profile shows about 530,000 distinct CDR3 sequences, approximately 20% of them singletons. The CDR3 spans 18 residues. Germline values: CDR1 DFQATT, CDR2 SNEGSKA (reference sequence). V gave up 1 base and J gave up 4 bases, with 23 bases separating them. These data were also reused for a study on yellow fever vaccine responses in identical twins.

The sequenced sample consisted of CD4+ T cells sorted from blood. The V gene is TRBV20-1, the J gene TRBJ1-5; tentative D call: TRBD1 (5 bases). This receptor was obtained from a young woman in good health. In DNA form, the CDR3 reads TGCAGTGCTAGAGTGCCGGGACTGAAAGACCGACTTAATCAGCCCCAGCATTTT. Protein product: CSARVPGLKDRLNQPQHF.